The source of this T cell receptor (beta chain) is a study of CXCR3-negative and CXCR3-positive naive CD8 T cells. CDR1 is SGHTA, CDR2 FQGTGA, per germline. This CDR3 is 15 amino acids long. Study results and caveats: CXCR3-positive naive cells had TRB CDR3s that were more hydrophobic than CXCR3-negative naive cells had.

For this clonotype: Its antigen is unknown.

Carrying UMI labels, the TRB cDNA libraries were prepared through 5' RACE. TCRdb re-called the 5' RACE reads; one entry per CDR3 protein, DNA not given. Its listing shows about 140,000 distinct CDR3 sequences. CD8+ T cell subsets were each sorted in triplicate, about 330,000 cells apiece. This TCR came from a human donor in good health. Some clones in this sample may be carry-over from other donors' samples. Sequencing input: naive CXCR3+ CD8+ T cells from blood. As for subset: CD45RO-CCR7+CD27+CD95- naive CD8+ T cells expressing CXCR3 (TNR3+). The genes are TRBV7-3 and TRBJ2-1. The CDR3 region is CASSLFGGSYNEQFF.